A single sample is the source of the 13 T cell receptor beta chains below, sequenced in a study of T-cell reconstitution after alpha-beta-depleted transplantation in children. Preparing the TCRbeta library involved the use of unique molecular identifiers. TCRdb analysed the PCR reads with MiXCR anew, one entry per CDR3 protein. The table shows around 360,000 distinct CDR3 sequences, with 10% occurring only once. This specimen consisted of PBMCs from the stem cell graft donor, obtained from the stem cell graft. These receptors all stem from a human donor who donated a stem cell graft to a child with acute lymphoblastic leukemia.

This chain connects TRBV5-1 to TRBJ1-2; maybe TRBD1 (5 bases). V was cut by 0 bases and J by 2 bases, with 14 bases left in between. This CDR3 has 16 amino acids. The germline gives CDR1 SGHRS, CDR2 YFSETQ. The CDR3 protein is CASSLGPGTENYGYTF. CDR3 nucleotide sequence: TGCGCCAGCAGCTTGGGCCCAGGGACGGAAAACTATGGCTACACCTTC.

This clonotype occurred a few times. V gene TRBV27 combines with J gene TRBJ2-3, with 7 bases identical to TRBD1. Germline lookup yields CDR1 MNHEY and CDR2 SMNVEV (reference sequence). Unmatched junction bases numbered 14, after V lost 2 bases and J lost 3 bases. The CDR3 has 18 residues. CDR3: CASSLPKQGLRRTDTQYF. CDR3 DNA sequence: TGTGCCAGCAGTTTACCCAAACAGGGGTTAAGACGGACAGATACGCAGTATTTT.

This clonotype was recorded many times. J is TRBJ2-1 and V is TRBV25-1; the match to TRBD2 covers 7 bases. From germline, CDR1 is MGHDK and CDR2 SYGVNS. This CDR3 has 16 amino acids. V shed 6 bases and J 3 bases; nucleotides not matched to a gene: 11. The CDR3 bases are TGTGCCAGCAGCCGCTCGGTAGCGGGTTTCTACAATGAGCAGTTCTTC. This translates into CASSRSVAGFYNEQFF.

This clonotype was seen a few times. The chain recombines TRBV6-1 with TRBJ2-1; no reliable D call. The ends were cut back, 2 bases at V and 5 bases at J, with 19 bases in the middle. The CDR3 totals 17 residues. Per the germline V gene, CDR1 is MNHNS and CDR2 is SASEGT. CDR3 DNA: TGTGCCAGCAGTGAAAATAGGCTGCTAAGCGACAACAATGAGCAGTTCTTC. This gives the protein CASSENRLLSDNNEQFF.

This clonotype was counted a few times. The chain employs TRBV6-5 and TRBJ2-7, with D possibly TRBD2 on 6 matching bases. CDR3 size: 13 residues. The ends were cut back, 2 bases at V and 6 bases at J, with 11 bases in the middle. Germline V lookup: CDR1 MNHEY, CDR2 SVGAGI. CDR3 region: CASSYSNGGEQYF. The CDR3 DNA follows: TGTGCCAGCAGTTACAGTAACGGGGGCGAGCAGTACTTC.

The rearrangement joins TRBV20-1 to TRBJ2-1; 7 nucleotides line up with TRBD1. The trim removed 3 bases at V and 2 bases at J, leaving 7 bases unmatched. The CDR3 is 15 residues long. Germline V gene lookup returns CDR1 DFQATT and CDR2 SNEGSKA (reference sequence). The CDR3 DNA follows: TGCAGTGCTAGGGACGACAGGGTTCCCTACAATGAGCAGTTCTTC. This encodes CSARDDRVPYNEQFF.

The J gene is TRBJ2-7, the V gene TRBV4-3, with D perhaps matching TRBD2 (7 bases). CDR1 LGHNA and CDR2 YSLEER come from the germline V gene. The CDR3 has 15 amino acids. V was cut by 1 base and J by 5 bases, with 15 bases left in between. The CDR3 DNA follows: TGCGCCAGCAGCCAAGTGACGCTGCGGGGGCACGAGCAGTACTTC. This translates into CASSQVTLRGHEQYF.

This clonotype was seen a few times. This chain links TRBV6-5 with TRBJ2-3; D tentatively reads TRBD1 or TRBD2 (5 bases each). The CDR3 is 13 residues long. Deletions cut 6 bases from V and 7 bases from J, with 14 bases between. The germline gives CDR1 MNHEY, CDR2 SVGAGI. The CDR3 nucleotides read TGTGCCAGCAGGTCTCGGGACCGTCATACGCAGTATTTT. Protein product: CASRSRDRHTQYF.

The V gene is TRBV9, the J gene TRBJ2-7, with 9 positions matching TRBD1. Germline values: CDR1 SGDLS, CDR2 YYNGEE. The V gene end was trimmed by 4 bases and the J gene end by 2 bases; junction bases not matched to a gene: 13. The CDR3 extends over 17 amino acids. In nucleotides, the CDR3 is TGTGCCAGCAGCCCCCTCGGCGGGGGACAGGGAACCTACGAGCAGTACTTC. Protein: CASSPLGGGQGTYEQYF. Combining the CDR3 with reference TRBV9 and TRBJ2-7 gives the whole variable domain DSGVTQTPKHLITATGQRVTLRCSPRSGDLSVYWYQQSLDQGLQFLIQYYNGEERAKGNILERFSAQQFPDLHSELNLSSLELGDSALYFCASSPLGGGQGTYEQYFGPGTRLTVT.

This chain links TRBV11-3 with TRBJ2-2; D unresolved. V lost 0 bases and J 5 bases, leaving 7 bases between the germline ends. Germline V gene data show CDR1 as SGHNT and CDR2 as YENEEA. The CDR3 length is 14 residues. The CDR3 spells CASSLDLATGELFF. CDR3 DNA: TGTGCCAGCAGCTTAGATCTCGCTACCGGGGAGCTGTTTTTT.

The chain joins TRBV4-2 to TRBJ1-4; 8 positions agree with TRBD1. This CDR3 contains 16 residues. V lost 5 bases, J lost 0 bases, and 5 bases stayed unmatched. CDR1 LGHNA and CDR2 YNFKEQ come from the germline V gene. CDR3: CASSLRQGPTNEKLFF. CDR3 nucleotide sequence: TGTGCCAGCAGCTTACGACAGGGGCCAACTAATGAAAAACTGTTTTTT.

This clonotype appeared many times. The chain employs TRBV20-1 and TRBJ2-1; D not certain. The CDR3 runs 13 residues. The V gene lost 5 bases and the J gene lost 6 bases, with 14 bases spanning the gap. Germline-derived CDR1 and CDR2 are DFQATT and SNEGSKA (reference sequence). DNA for the CDR3: TGCAGTGCTGTTAGCCCCGGGCTCAATGAGCAGTTCTTC. Translation: CSAVSPGLNEQFF.

The chain joins TRBV12-3 or TRBV12-4 to TRBJ2-1; 10 nucleotides match TRBD2. Trimming at V came to 1 base and at J to 0 bases, leaving 6 bases not matched to a gene. This CDR3 region has 18 residues. The CDR3 nucleotides are TGTGCCAGCAGTTTAGTGAGGCTAGCGGGAGTCTCCTACAATGAGCAGTTCTTC. Its protein is CASSLVRLAGVSYNEQFF.